This is a list of T cell receptor beta chains from one sample in a study of shared clonotypes between healthy human individuals. Profiled with immunoSEQ multiplex PCR; TCRdb holds only in-frame clones, not every one. The sample comprises about 2,500,000 clones, around 90% of which are singletons, and under 0.15% rests with the top ten. Specimen: naive CD4+ T cells sorted from blood. Every receptor here comes from a man aged 18 to 29 in good health. Both conserved end residues are part of each CDR3. D genes are given only for firm matches.

J,D,V,DNA,CDR3
TRBJ2-1,NA,TRBV5-4,TGTGCCACTACCGGGCCCACCTATGAGCAGTTCTTC,CATTGPTYEQFF
TRBJ2-5,NA,TRBV2,TGTGCCAGCAGTCAACCGGGACTTCAAGAGACCCAGTACTTC,CASSQPGLQETQYF
TRBJ2-7,TRBD1,TRBV2,TGTGCCAGCAGCGGGACAGGGTACTCTGACGAGCAGTACTTC,CASSGTGYSDEQYF
TRBJ2-1,TRBD2,TRBV6-5,TGTGCCAGCAGTTACGGTGGACTAGCGGGAGTTGAGCAGTTCTTC,CASSYGGLAGVEQFF
TRBJ2-7,TRBD2,TRBV6-5,TGTGCCAGCAGCCCACTAGCGGGAGGCACCTACGAGCAGTACTTC,CASSPLAGGTYEQYF
TRBJ1-1,TRBD1,TRBV2,TGTGCCAGCAGCCTGGGACAGCCCTGGCTCGATGCTTTCTTT,CASSLGQPWLDAFF
TRBJ1-5,NA,TRBV4-3,TGCGCCAGCAGCCAAGAATGGGGGCCTGATCAGCCCCAGCATTTT,CASSQEWGPDQPQHF
TRBJ1-6,TRBD1,TRBV9,TGTGCCAGCAGCGTAGCCGTGACAGGGTCTATTGGGGCCCTCCACTTT,CASSVAVTGSIGALHF
TRBJ2-1,NA,TRBV19,TGTGCCAGTAGTATAGCGGGAGAGAGTGAGCAGTTCTTC,CASSIAGESEQFF
TRBJ2-3,TRBD2,TRBV25-1,TGTGCCAGCCAGCTAGCGGGGGATCTCAATACGCAGTATTTT,CASQLAGDLNTQYF
TRBJ2-1,TRBD1,TRBV9,TGTGCCAGCAGCGGGGGACAGGGGTTCTACAATGAGCAGTTCTTC,CASSGGQGFYNEQFF
TRBJ2-1,NA,TRBV12-1,TGTGCCAGCAGCGACGGACAGGGGGTGGGGGAGCAGTTCTTC,CASSDGQGVGEQFF
TRBJ1-2,NA,TRBV28,TGTGCCAGCAGATTTAAGTGGTCAAACTATGGCTACACCTTC,CASRFKWSNYGYTF
TRBJ1-1,NA,TRBV6-1,TGTGCCAGCAGCCTTACACGGAGCACTGAAGCTTTCTTT,CASSLTRSTEAFF